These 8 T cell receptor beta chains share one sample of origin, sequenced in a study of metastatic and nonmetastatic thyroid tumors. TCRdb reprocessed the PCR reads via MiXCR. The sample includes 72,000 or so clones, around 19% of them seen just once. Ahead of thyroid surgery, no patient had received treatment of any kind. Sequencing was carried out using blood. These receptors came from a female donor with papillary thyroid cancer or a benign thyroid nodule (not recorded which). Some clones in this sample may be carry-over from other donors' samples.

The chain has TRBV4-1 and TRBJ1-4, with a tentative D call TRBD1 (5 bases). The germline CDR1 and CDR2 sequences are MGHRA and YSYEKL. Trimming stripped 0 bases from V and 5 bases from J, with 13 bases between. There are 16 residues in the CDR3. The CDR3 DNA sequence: TGCGCCAGCAGCCAAGATTGGGGGACCGGGAATGAAAAACTGTTTTTT. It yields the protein CASSQDWGTGNEKLFF.

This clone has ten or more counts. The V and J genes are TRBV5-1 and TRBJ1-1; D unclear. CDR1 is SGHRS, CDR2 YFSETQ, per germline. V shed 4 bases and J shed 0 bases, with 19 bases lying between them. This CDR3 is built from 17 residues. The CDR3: CASSPQGEARLNTEAFF. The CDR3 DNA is TGCGCCAGCAGCCCCCAAGGTGAGGCGCGGTTGAACACTGAAGCTTTCTTT. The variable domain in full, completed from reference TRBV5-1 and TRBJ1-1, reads KAGVTQTPRYLIKTRGQQVTLSCSPISGHRSVSWYQQTPGQGLQFLFEYFSETQRNKGNFPGRFSGRQFSNSRSEMNVSTLELGDSALYLCASSPQGEARLNTEAFFGQGTRLTVV.

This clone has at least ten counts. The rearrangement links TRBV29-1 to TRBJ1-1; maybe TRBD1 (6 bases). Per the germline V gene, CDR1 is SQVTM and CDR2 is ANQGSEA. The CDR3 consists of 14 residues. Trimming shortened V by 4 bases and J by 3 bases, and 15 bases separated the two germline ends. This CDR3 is CSVGSGTGYTEAFF. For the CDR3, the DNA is TGCAGCGTTGGTTCGGGCACAGGGTACACTGAAGCTTTCTTT.

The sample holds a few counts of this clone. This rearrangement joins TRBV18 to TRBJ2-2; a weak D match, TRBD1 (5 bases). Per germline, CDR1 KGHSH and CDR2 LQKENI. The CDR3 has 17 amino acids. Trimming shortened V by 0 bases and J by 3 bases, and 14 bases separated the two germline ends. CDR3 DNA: TGTGCCAGCTCACCACCCCTGCAGGGCCCCGACACCGGGGAGCTGTTTTTT. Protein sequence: CASSPPLQGPDTGELFF.

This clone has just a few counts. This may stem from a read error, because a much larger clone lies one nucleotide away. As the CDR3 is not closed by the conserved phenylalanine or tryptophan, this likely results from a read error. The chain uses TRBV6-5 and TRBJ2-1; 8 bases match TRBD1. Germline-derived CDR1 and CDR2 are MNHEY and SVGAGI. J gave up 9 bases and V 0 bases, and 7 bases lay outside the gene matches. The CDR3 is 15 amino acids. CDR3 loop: CASSYSTGGTVEQFL. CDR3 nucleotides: TGTGCCAGCAGTTACTCAACAGGGGGGACGGTTGAGCAGTTCCTC.

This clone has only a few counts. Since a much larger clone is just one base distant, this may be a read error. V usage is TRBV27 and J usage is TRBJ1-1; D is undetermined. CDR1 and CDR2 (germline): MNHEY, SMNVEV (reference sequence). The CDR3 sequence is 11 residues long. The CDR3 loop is CVSSHLAEAFF. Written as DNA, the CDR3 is TGTGTCAGCAGCCACCTAGCAGAAGCTTTCTTT.

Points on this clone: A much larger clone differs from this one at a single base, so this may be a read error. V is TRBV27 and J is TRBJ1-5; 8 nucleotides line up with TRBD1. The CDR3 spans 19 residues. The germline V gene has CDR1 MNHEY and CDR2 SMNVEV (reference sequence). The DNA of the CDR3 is TGTGCCAGCAGTTCGATCCTGGACAGGGCCAGATATAGCAATCAACCCCAGCATTTT. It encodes CASSSILDRARYSNQPQHF.

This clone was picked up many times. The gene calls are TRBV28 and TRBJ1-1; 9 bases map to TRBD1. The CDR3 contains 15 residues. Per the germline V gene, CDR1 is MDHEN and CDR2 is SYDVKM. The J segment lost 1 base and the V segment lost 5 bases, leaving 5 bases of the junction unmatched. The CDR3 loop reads CASSGTGWQNTEAFF. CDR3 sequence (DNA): TGTGCCAGCAGTGGGACAGGGTGGCAGAACACTGAAGCTTTCTTT.